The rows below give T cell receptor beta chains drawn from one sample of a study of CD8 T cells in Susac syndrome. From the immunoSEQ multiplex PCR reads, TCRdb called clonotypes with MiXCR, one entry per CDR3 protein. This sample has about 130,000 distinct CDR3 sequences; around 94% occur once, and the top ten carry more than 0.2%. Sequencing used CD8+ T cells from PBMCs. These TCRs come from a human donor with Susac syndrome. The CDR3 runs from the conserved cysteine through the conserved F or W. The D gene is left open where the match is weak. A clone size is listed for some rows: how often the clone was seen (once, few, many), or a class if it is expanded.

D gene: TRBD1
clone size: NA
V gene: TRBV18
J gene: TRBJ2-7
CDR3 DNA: TGTGCCAGCTCACCGATAGACAGGGCCCACGAGCAGTACTTC
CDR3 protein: CASSPIDRAHEQYF

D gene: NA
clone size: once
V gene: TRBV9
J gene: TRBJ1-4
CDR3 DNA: TGTGCCAGCAGCGTAGATGAGGGTCCTAATGAAAAACTGTTTTTT
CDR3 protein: CASSVDEGPNEKLFF

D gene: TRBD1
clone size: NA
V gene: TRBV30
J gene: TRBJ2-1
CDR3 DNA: TGTGCCTGGCTTGACAGGGCGAGTGAGCAGTTCTTC
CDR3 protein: CAWLDRASEQFF

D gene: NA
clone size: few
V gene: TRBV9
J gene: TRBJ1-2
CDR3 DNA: TGTGCCAGCAGCGTCGGACAAGGGGATGGCTACACCTTC
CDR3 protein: CASSVGQGDGYTF

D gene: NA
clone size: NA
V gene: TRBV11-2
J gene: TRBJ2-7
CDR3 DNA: TGTGCCAGCAGCTTTGCGGACCCAGGGTTCGAGCAGTACTTC
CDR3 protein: CASSFADPGFEQYF

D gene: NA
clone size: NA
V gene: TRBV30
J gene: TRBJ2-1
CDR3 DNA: TGTGCCTGGAGTTATGCGTATGAGCAGTTCTTC
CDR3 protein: CAWSYAYEQFF

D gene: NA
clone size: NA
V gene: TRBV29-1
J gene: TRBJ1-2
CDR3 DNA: TGCAGCGTTGAAGATGCAACAGGGCAGGGCTATGGCTACACCTTC
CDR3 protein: CSVEDATGQGYGYTF

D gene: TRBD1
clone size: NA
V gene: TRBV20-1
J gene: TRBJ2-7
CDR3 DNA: TGCAGTGCTAGAACGGACAGGGACTGGTACGAGCAGTACTTC
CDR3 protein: CSARTDRDWYEQYF

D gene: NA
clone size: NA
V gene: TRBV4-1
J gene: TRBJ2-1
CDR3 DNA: TGCGCCAGCGGGGAAGAGGAGCAGTTCTTC
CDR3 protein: CASGEEEQFF

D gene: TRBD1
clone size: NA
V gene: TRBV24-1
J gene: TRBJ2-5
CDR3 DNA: TGTGCCACCGGGGACAGGGCAGGGACCCAGTACTTC
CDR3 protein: CATGDRAGTQYF

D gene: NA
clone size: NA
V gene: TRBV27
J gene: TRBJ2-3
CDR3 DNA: TGTGCCAGCAGTTTTCTGCTAAACACAGATACGCAGTATTTT
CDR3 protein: CASSFLLNTDTQYF

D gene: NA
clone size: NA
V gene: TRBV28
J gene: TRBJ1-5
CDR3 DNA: TGTGCCAGCAGTCACCGGGACCCGGGGAATCAGCCCCAGCATTTT
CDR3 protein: CASSHRDPGNQPQHF

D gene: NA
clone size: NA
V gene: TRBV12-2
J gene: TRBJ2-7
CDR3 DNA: TGTGCAAGTCGTGGCGGGAGGAACCAGTACTTC
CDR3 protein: CASRGGRNQYF

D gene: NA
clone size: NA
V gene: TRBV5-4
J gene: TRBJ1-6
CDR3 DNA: TGTGCCAGCAGCCATTCAAATTCACCCCTCCACTTT
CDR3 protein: CASSHSNSPLHF

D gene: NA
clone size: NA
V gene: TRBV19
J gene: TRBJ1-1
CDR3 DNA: TGTGCCAGTAGTACCCGCTGGGCAGGGGTGAACACTGAAGCTTTCTTT
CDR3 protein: CASSTRWAGVNTEAFF

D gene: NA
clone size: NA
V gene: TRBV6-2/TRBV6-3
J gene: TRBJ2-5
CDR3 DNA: TGTGCCAGCATGAGGACTGCCCAAGAGACCCAGTACTTC
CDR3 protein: CASMRTAQETQYF

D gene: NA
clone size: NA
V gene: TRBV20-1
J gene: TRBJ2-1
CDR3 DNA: TGCAGTGCTAGCGGGACCTTCACCTACAATGAGCAGTTCTTC
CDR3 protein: CSASGTFTYNEQFF

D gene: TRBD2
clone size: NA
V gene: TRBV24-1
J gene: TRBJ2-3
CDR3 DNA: TGTGCCACCAGTGATTCCGGAGAGCGGGATAGCACAGATACGCAGTATTTT
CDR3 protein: CATSDSGERDSTDTQYF

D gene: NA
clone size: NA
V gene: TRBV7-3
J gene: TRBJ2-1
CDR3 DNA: TGTGCCAGCAGCTTGGCCGACTACAATGAGCAGTTCTTC
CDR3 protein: CASSLADYNEQFF

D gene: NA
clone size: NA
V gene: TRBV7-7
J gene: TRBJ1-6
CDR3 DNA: TGTGCTAGCAGCTGGAGCTTGGGGGAGGCCCTCCACTTT
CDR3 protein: CASSWSLGEALHF

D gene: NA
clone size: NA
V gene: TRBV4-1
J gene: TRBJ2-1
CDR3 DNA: TGCGCCAGCAGCCGGGGAGAGCTCGATGAGCAGTTCTTC
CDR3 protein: CASSRGELDEQFF

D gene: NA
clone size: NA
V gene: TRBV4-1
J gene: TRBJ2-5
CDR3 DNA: TGCGCCAGCAGCCAAGTTGAATTGGGGGTAGAGACCCAGTACTTC
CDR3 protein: CASSQVELGVETQYF

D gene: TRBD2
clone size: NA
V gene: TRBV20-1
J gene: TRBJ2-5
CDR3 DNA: TGCAGTGCTAGAGCCGGGACTACCCAAGAGACCCAGTACTTC
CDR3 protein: CSARAGTTQETQYF

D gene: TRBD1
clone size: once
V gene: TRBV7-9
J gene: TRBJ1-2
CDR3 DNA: TGTGCCACCGAGACAGGGTGGAGTGGAAATGGCTACACCTTC
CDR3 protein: CATETGWSGNGYTF

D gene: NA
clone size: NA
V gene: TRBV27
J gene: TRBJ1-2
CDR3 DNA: TGTGCCAGCAGTTCGGCCGGTTCTGGCTACACCTTC
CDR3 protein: CASSSAGSGYTF

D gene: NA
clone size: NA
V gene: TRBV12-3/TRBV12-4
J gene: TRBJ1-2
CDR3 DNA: TGTGCCAGCAGCCCCGGGACATCGGATTGGGGTGGCTACACCTTC
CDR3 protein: CASSPGTSDWGGYTF

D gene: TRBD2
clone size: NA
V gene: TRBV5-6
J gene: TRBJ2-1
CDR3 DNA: TGTGCCAGCAGCGAAGGGACTAGCGGGGGGGAGTTCTTC
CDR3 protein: CASSEGTSGGEFF

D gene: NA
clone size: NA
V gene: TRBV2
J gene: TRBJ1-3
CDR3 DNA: TGTGCCAGCACCAATCTTGCCACCTCTGGAAACACCATATATTTT
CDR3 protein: CASTNLATSGNTIYF

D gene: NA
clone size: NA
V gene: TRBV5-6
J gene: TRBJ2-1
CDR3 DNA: TGTGCCAGCAGCTTGGCTCCGCCAGGATGGTCCTACAATGAGCAGTTCTTC
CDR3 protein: CASSLAPPGWSYNEQFF

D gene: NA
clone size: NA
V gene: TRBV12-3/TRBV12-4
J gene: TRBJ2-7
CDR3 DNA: TGTGCCAGCAGTCCCGGACAGTCCTTCGACGAGCAGTACTTC
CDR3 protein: CASSPGQSFDEQYF

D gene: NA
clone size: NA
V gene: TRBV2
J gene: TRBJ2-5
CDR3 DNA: TGTGCCAGCAGTGGAAACAGTCAAGAGACCCAGTACTTC
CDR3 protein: CASSGNSQETQYF

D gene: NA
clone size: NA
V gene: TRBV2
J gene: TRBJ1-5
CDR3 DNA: TGTGCCAGCACTCCGGGACATAACAATCAGCCCCAGCATTTT
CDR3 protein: CASTPGHNNQPQHF

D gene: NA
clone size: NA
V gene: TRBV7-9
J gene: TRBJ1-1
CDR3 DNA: TGTGCCAGCAGCTTAGGGGGTGTGGACACTGAAGCTTTCTTT
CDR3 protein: CASSLGGVDTEAFF

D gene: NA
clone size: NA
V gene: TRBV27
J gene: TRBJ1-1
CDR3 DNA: TGTGCCAGCAGTAACCCGGGTCCCAAGAACACTGAAGCTTTCTTT
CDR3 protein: CASSNPGPKNTEAFF

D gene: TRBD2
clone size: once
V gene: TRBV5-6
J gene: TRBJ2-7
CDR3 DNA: TGTGCCAGCAGCCACCCCCTTACTAGCGGGACCACCTACGAGCAGTACTTC
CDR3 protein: CASSHPLTSGTTYEQYF

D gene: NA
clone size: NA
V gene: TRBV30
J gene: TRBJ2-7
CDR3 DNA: TGTGCCTGGACCCACCGGGGGCATCTAGCGTCCTACGAGCAGTACTTC
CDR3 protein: CAWTHRGHLASYEQYF

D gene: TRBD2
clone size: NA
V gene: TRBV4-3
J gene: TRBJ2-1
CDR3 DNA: TGCGCCAGCAGCCAAGAAGCGGGAGGTTCCTACAATGAGCAGTTCTTC
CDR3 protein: CASSQEAGGSYNEQFF

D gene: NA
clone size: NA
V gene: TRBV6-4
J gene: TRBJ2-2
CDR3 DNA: TGTGCCAGCAGTGCCCATGGGGCCGGGTTCGCCGGGGAGCTGTTTTTT
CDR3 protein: CASSAHGAGFAGELFF

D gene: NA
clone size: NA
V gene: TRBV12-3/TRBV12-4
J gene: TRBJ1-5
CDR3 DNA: TGTGCCAGCAGTATTCAGGGGAAGGTACAGCCCCAGCATTTT
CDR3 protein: CASSIQGKVQPQHF

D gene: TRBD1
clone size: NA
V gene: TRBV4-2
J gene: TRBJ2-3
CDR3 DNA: TGTGCCAGCAGCCTAACCCCGGACAGGGGTAACACAGATACGCAGTATTTT
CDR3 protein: CASSLTPDRGNTDTQYF

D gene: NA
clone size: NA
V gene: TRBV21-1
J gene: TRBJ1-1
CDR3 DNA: TGTGCCAGCAGCAAGGGACAGACTAACACTGAAGCTTTCTTT
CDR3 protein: CASSKGQTNTEAFF